This T cell receptor (beta chain) was sequenced in a study of T-cell reconstitution after alpha-beta-depleted transplantation in children. General study results and limits: The authors attributed T-cell counts and diversity one year after transplant mostly to newly produced T cells.

It was with unique molecular identifiers that the TCRbeta library was prepared. One entry per CDR3 protein, called by TCRdb with MiXCR from the PCR reads. The sample yields 540,000 or so distinct CDR3 sequences, roughly 23% seen once. Trimming removed 3 bases from V and 0 bases from J, with 9 bases in between. The CDR3 contains 15 residues. Looked up from germline, CDR1 is LNHDA and CDR2 is SQIVND (reference sequence). This clonotype was seen more than once but under ten times. The antigen remains unidentified. Sequenced here: PBMCs, mostly from graft donor cells, sampled 360 days after TCRalphabeta/CD19-depleted stem cell transplant. The chain combines TRBV19 with TRBJ1-3; perhaps TRBD1 as D (5 bases). This clonotype originated in a boy younger than two who had a stem cell transplant for acute myeloid leukemia, so the T cells may come from the graft donor. The DNA of the CDR3 is TGTGCCAGTAGTATGAGCGGGGCCTCTGGAAACACCATATATTTT. It codes for CASSMSGASGNTIYF. Supplemented by reference TRBV19 and TRBJ1-3, the full variable domain reads DGGITQSPKYLFRKEGQNVTLSCEQNLNHDAMYWYRQDPGQGLRLIYYSQIVNDFQKGDIAEGYSVSREKKESFPLTVTSAQKNPTAFYLCASSMSGASGNTIYFGEGSWLTVV.